The entry that follows covers one T cell receptor beta chain sequence. Its target is unknown. Other DNA sequences within the sample encode an identical CDR3. Naive CD8 populations comprised CD45RO-negative cells positively selected for CCR7, excluding terminally differentiated effector memory CD45RA+ cells. Sequenced by immunoSEQ multiplex PCR; TCRdb stores in-frame clones only, minus some. The sample shows approximately 2,200,000 clones, approximately 94% of them seen only once. The sample comes from a study of shared clonotypes between healthy human individuals. Trimming removed 2 bases at V and 3 bases at J, with 5 bases between. The CDR3 covers 13 residues. Germline V lookup: CDR1 SGHVS, CDR2 FQNEAQ. The study, taken as a whole, reports: Memory subsets generally showed lower estimated richness than naive subsets. A handful of donors shared about 4.8% of their naive CD4 clonotypes. Represented diversity (both genetic and exposure-history) was limited by the small number of donors.

The TCR sequence derives from a man between 18 and 29 years old in good health. Some clones in this sample may be carry-over from other donors' samples. The source material was naive CD8+ T cells from PBMCs. The rearrangement links TRBV7-8 to TRBJ2-1; D unresolved. The CDR3 protein is CASSLFGYNEQFF. The CDR3 DNA is TGTGCCAGCAGCTTATTCGGCTACAATGAGCAGTTCTTC.